Below are 5 T cell receptor beta chains sequenced from a single sample in a study (dated by TCRdb to about 2015). The library was generated by 5' RACE. Sequencing instrument: Illumina MiSeq. The public reads were reanalyzed by TCRdb: fastp trimming at Q25, MiXCR alignment, in-frame beta chains only. Each record represents a unique CDR3 protein, reported with the most common genes and DNA among its rows. The sample yields about 61,000 distinct CDR3 sequences; just under 30% were counted once. Clones ranked in the top ten supply roughly 2% of the sample. The sample was tumor-infiltrating naive CD4+ T cells sorted from the breast tumor. The cell subset or site label on this specimen signifies: naive CD4+ T cells, CD4+CD45RA+CD25-. These receptors were obtained from a female donor with breast cancer.

V usage is TRBV25-1 and J usage is TRBJ2-5; D is ambiguous. The CDR3 is made up of 14 amino acids. Germline V gene data show CDR1 as MGHDK and CDR2 as SYGVNS. Trimming removed 4 bases from V and 1 base from J, with 10 bases in between. CDR3 nucleotides: TGTGCCAGCAGTGCCCCGTCTGGCCAAGAGACCCAGTACTTC. Translation gives CASSAPSGQETQYF.

This clonotype came up many times. This chain links TRBV15 with TRBJ1-5, with TRBD1 matching over 8 bases. After removal of 3 bases from V and 2 bases from J, the junction contained 9 bases not matched to a gene. The CDR3 spans 17 residues. Germline loops: CDR1 LNHNV, CDR2 YYDKDF (reference sequence). CDR3 sequence: CATSSTRTGNGNQPQHF. CDR3 nucleotide sequence: TGTGCCACCAGCAGTACTCGGACAGGGAACGGCAATCAGCCCCAGCATTTT.

This clonotype has only a few counts. The V call is TRBV29-1, the J call TRBJ1-1; possible D gene TRBD1, 5 bases. Germline V gene data show CDR1 as SQVTM and CDR2 as ANQGSEA. The CDR3 extends over 15 amino acids. V dropped 6 bases and J dropped 0 bases, with 17 bases sitting between them. This CDR3 reads CSVGSGWGMNTEAFF. Written as DNA, the CDR3 is TGCAGCGTCGGCTCGGGATGGGGCATGAACACTGAAGCTTTCTTT.

This clonotype was found a few times. The chain is built from TRBV7-2 and TRBJ1-4, with D maybe TRBD1 (5 bases). Germline V CDR1 and CDR2: SGHTA, FQGNSA. The CDR3 is 17 amino acids. Deletions cut 0 bases from V and 0 bases from J, with 11 bases between. The CDR3 nucleotides read TGTGCCAGCAGCTTAGCAGGGGCGGGCACAACTAATGAAAAACTGTTTTTT. This translates into CASSLAGAGTTNEKLFF.

Comment on this clonotype: Since a much larger clone is just one base distant, this may be a read error. The rearrangement links TRBV9 to TRBJ1-3; D is unresolved. The ends were cut back, 4 bases at V and 4 bases at J, with 15 bases in the middle. Germline-derived CDR1 and CDR2 are SGDLS and YYNGEE. The CDR3 extends over 15 amino acids. CDR3 sequence: CASSLGGFPGNTIYF. The CDR3, as DNA: TGTGCCAGCAGCTTAGGAGGGTTCCCCGGAAACACCATATATTTT.